The entry below describes one T cell receptor (beta chain). Its cognate antigen is unknown. Germline CDR1 and CDR2: ENHRY and SYGVKD. The CDR3 runs 15 residues. J was trimmed by 5 bases and V by 6 bases; bases with no gene match: 8. The PCR was carried out with 60 Vbeta primers and 13 Jbeta primers. The method was immunoSEQ multiplex PCR; TCRdb's version includes in-frame clones alone and lacks a portion of them. The sample lists 150,000 to 180,000 clones, around 83% occurring once. The data stem from a study of cytomegalovirus exposure and HLA in healthy donors. General study findings and limits: It was reported that the classifier diagnosed cytomegalovirus status with high specificity and sensitivity in both the original and validation cohorts. Previous analysis showed most TCR beta V segments were productive about 90% or about 30% of the time. Some V segments, TRBV6-2 and TRBV6-3 among them, were indistinguishable and were therefore excluded.

The rearrangement links TRBV10-3 to TRBJ2-1; 9 bases fit TRBD2. This TCR was sampled from a woman younger than 30 in good health and CMV-seronegative. The sequenced sample was PBMCs. CDR3 DNA sequence: TGTGCCATCAGAGGTCAGCGGGAGGAGAACAATGAGCAGTTCTTC. Its protein product is CAIRGQREENNEQFF.